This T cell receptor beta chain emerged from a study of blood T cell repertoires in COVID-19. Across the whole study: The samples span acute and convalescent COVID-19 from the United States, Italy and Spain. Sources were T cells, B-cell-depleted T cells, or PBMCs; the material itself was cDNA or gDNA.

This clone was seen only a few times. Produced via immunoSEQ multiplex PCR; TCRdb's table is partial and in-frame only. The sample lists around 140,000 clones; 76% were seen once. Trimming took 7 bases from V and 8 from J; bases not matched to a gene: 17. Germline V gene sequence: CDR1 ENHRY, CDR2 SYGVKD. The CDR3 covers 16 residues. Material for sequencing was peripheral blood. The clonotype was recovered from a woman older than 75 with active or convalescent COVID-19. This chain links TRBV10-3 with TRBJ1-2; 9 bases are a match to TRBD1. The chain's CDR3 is CAINAGTGSTSRGYTF. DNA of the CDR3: TGTGCCATCAACGCCGGGACAGGGTCCACGAGTCGGGGCTACACCTTC.